Included here is one TCR beta chain sequence, with context. The antigen it recognizes is unknown. One base away there is no much larger clone; base qualities are not given. Reading the germline V gene gives CDR1 ENHRY and CDR2 SYGVKD. V ends up 6 bases short and J 9 bases short, with an unmatched junction base count of 8. There are 15 amino acids in the CDR3, from cysteine to phenylalanine inclusive. Just CDR3 DNA is preserved here, 45 bases in frame from base 1. This record belongs to a study of blood T cells in healthy people across ages (dated by TCRdb to 2015 to 2017). Background on the whole study: In model experiments, template switching captured about one uniquely barcoded TCR beta cDNA molecule for every two T cells. Four age groups were formed from the donors: young (average about 15 years), middle-aged (around 40), aged (roughly 56) and long-lived (about 80). Using the same blood draw, the study looked at two additional independent replicas of 1 million unique cDNA reads for two donors, one aged 18 to 30 and the other aged 80 or older. Using deep sequencing normalized with unique cDNA molecular identifiers, the study measured how TCR beta repertoire diversity changes with age. Donors of different ages were randomly distributed across sequencing lanes to avoid experimental bias. What the research found in general, with its limitations: Estimates of total diversity from one million sequenced T cells were regarded as lower bounds and underestimates. Because donor CMV infection status was unknown, age-related changes in expanded clonotypes were potentially confounded. Compared with the aged group, more naive CD4+ T cells, fewer expanded clones and increased TCR diversity were shown by the long-lived group, suggesting age selection. Since profiling was done on bulk unsorted PBMCs, naive and antigen-experienced compartments could not be conclusively compared. The percentage of naive T cells measured by flow cytometry correlated strongly with observed TCR beta diversity. As age increased, observed TCR beta diversity per million T cells dropped in a roughly linear way, and a significant reduction was already evident by age around 41.

Donors were a few dozen systemically healthy Caucasian individuals from Russia aged about 6 to 100 years. Ten milliliters of peripheral blood were drawn from each donor into EDTA-treated Vacutainer tubes. Ficoll-Paque density-gradient centrifugation was used to isolate PBMCs, with at least 6.5 million per sample. Trizol reagent was used to extract total RNA from PBMCs, with at least 5.5 micrograms per sample. For every donor, flow cytometry on a PBMC aliquot measured the percentage of naive CD45RAhigh/CD27high T cells. The library was produced with 5' RACE. Sequenced using an Illumina HiSeq 2500. A second about 7 to 12 cycle PCR used a sample-barcoded 5' primer and a J-beta primer mix. A template-switch 5' adaptor carrying 12 random nucleotides introduced a unique molecular identifier onto each TCR beta cDNA molecule. Each sample yielded at least 2.5 million CDR3-containing paired-end reads. First-strand cDNA synthesis was performed from all RNA using the Mint cDNA synthesis kit, with priming by a TRBC-specific oligonucleotide. All cDNA was treated with uracil-DNA glycosylase and then went through a first 18-cycle PCR with the universal primers M1SS and BC2_uni_R. For the original study's pipeline: Normalization of each sample was performed by random selection of 1 million high-quality reads, each carrying a distinct molecular identifier. Reads sharing molecular identifiers were discarded rather than binned into consensus sequences. CDR3 identification, clonotype clustering and error correction used MiTCR with a Q25 quality threshold and the strictest error-elimination algorithm. Lower-bound total TCR beta diversity was estimated with a nonparametric unseen species model using Euler transformation. TCRdb applied fastp at Q25 and MiXCR to the public reads, then kept only in-frame beta chains. CDR3 protein duplicates are merged, each entry listing the most common genes and DNA. TCRdb's processing, not the authors' own work, is the source of the V and J calls. This sample holds some 700,000 distinct CDR3 sequences; roughly 20% were observed only once. The ten biggest clones cover about 22% of the sample.

The chain employs TRBV10-3 and TRBJ1-6; 10 nucleotides in the junction match TRBD1. The specimen was blood. This clonotype originated in a man aged 65-85 years in good health. The CDR3 is CAISLTGGQGSPLHF. The DNA sequence follows: TGTGCCATCAGCCTGACAGGGGGCCAGGGTTCACCCCTCCACTTT.